This T cell receptor beta chain was observed in a study of monozygotic twins with inflammatory bowel disease. Points from the study as a whole: Among T cells, the various subtypes were not distinguishable.

Germline V gene data show CDR1 as KGHSH and CDR2 as LQKENI. The CDR3 runs 13 residues. Details on this clonotype: Its specificity is unknown.

Investigators extracted total RNA from whole blood and did not sort T cells. With the 5' RACE reads reprocessed, TCRdb shows one record per CDR3 protein and no DNA. This table holds 110,000 or so distinct CDR3 sequences. The TCR originated in a human donor with ulcerative colitis or Crohn's disease, or a healthy co-twin of an affected twin (not recorded which). The specimen was blood. The chain is built from TRBV18 and TRBJ1-2. The CDR3 spells CASSPIPETGYTF.